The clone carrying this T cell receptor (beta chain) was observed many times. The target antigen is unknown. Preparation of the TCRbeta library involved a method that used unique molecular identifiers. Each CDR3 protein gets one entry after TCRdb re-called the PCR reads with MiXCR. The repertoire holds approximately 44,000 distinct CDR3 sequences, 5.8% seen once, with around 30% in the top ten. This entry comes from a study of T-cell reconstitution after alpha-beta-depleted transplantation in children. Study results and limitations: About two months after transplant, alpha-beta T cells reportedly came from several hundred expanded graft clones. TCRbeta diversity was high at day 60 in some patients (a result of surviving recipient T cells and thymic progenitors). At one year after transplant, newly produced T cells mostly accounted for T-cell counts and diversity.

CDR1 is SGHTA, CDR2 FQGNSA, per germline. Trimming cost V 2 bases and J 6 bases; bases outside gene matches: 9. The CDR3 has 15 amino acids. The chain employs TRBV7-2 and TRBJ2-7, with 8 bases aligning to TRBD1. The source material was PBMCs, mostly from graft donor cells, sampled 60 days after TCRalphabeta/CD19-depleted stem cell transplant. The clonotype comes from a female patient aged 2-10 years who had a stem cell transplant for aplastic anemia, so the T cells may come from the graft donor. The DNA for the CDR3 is TGTGCCAGCAGCTTAAAAGGCCCACAGGGGGGCGAGCAGTACTTC. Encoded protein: CASSLKGPQGGEQYF. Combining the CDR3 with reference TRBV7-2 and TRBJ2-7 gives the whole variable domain GAGVSQSPSNKVTEKGKDVELRCDPISGHTALYWYRQSLGQGLEFLIYFQGNSAPDKSGLPSDRFSAERTGGSVSTLTIQRTQQEDSAVYLCASSLKGPQGGEQYFGPGTRLTVT.